This entry is about one T cell receptor beta chain. Its matching antigen is unknown. The data were obtained in a study of T cell responses to AZD1222 COVID-19 vaccine. General observations from the study: Baseline testing showed seropositivity in only a handful of AZD1222 recipients. Dominant CD4 TCR responses targeted spike regions 160-218 and 743-854.

Sequencing was performed with immunoSEQ multiplex PCR; in TCRdb, only in-frame clones are kept and a portion is missing. The sample has under 150,000 clones, roughly 93% seen once. Per the germline V gene, CDR1 is LNHDA and CDR2 is SQIVND (reference sequence). V lost 6 bases to trimming and J lost 0 bases, with 12 bases between them. The CDR3 is made up of 16 amino acids. This TCR came from an adult in good health. This specimen consisted of peripheral blood, obtained on day 0 of AZD1222 vaccination. This chain joins TRBV19 and TRBJ2-6; D could derive from TRBD1 or TRBD2 (5 bases each). In nucleotides, the CDR3 is TGTGCCAGTAGAAAGGGGACCCTCTCTGGGGCCAACGTCCTGACTTTC. It is translated as CASRKGTLSGANVLTF.